Below, one T cell receptor (beta chain) is given with its context. It lacks a known antigen. No clone much larger than this one lies a single base away; base qualities are absent. Libraries were prepared through 5' RACE. The listed sequencing device is NextSeq 500. In the TCR library protocol, unique molecular identifiers were attached to individual cDNA molecules to correct for PCR bias and sequencing error. Both TCR alpha and beta chains were sequenced, and tight co-correlation was observed between alpha and beta sequence abundances in each sample. On the authors' methods: Decombinator V4 was used to perform V gene, J gene and CDR3 annotation of TCR sequences. TCRs were defined as expanded if a significant change between any two time points was detected under a Poisson model with p below 0.0001. Abundances of TCRs were expressed as counts per million after normalisation to the total number of TCRs sequenced in each sample. MAIT TCRs were defined by TRAV1-2 paired with TRAJ12, TRAJ20 or TRAJ33, and iNKT TCRs by TRAV10 paired with TRAJ18. A search of VDJdb, accessed on 1 November 2021, was run for TCRs annotated to CMV, EBV and SARS-CoV-2, with TCRs annotated for multiple antigens excluded. Using fastp trimming at Q25 and MiXCR clonotype assembly, TCRdb reanalyzed the public sequencing data and kept in-frame beta chains. Duplicate CDR3 protein sequences are folded into a single record with the most common DNA and genes. In this record, the V and J calls reflect TCRdb's handling and not the investigators' own analysis. The sample table records 55,000 to 65,000 distinct CDR3 sequences; 10% to 12% of these occur just once. The top ten constitute 1.7% of the sample.

A case-control design nested within a healthcare worker cohort in London, UK, was used, with weekly nasopharyngeal swab PCR tests and blood sampling performed. Healthcare workers were recruited between 23 and 31 March 2020, during the week of the UK lockdown, and were followed weekly for up to roughly 15 weeks. V is trimmed back by 4 bases and J by 3 bases, and the junction contains 6 bases that no gene match accounts for. The CDR3 holds 14 amino acids from the cysteine to the phenylalanine. The read is trimmed to its CDR3 DNA, 42 bases read in frame from base 1. Per the germline V gene, SGHTA is the CDR1 and FQGNSA is the CDR2. The data originate from a study of early T cells in non-severe SARS-CoV-2 infection (dated by TCRdb to about 2021). Background for the entire study: Bulk RNA from unsorted whole blood was used for TCR sequencing, so alpha and beta chains could not be paired.

Broad study findings and their caveats: Matching against VDJdb was skewed toward anti-spike CD8 responses, likely underestimated virus-specific expansions, and missed private and CD4 specificities.

Sequencing was performed on whole blood. This sequence originates from an adult who was a healthcare worker with PCR-confirmed SARS-CoV-2 infection or an uninfected control (not recorded which). The chain joins TRBV7-2 to TRBJ2-7; TRBD2 fits 7 bases in the junction. The CDR3 has the sequence CASSSQRGLYEQYF. The sequenced DNA is TGTGCCAGCAGCTCTCAGCGGGGACTCTACGAGCAGTACTTC.